This TCR beta chain derives from a study of beta chain features in type 1 diabetes. Study results and caveats: Patients' naive, central memory and regulatory TCRB repertoires appeared more alike than those of healthy donors. The study found fewer insertions and more deletions at VDJ junctions in type 1 diabetes patients.

To note about this clone: Antigen unknown.

CDR3 size: 14 residues. From germline, CDR1 is SGDLS and CDR2 YYNGEE. V lost 1 base and J lost 4, with 11 bases in between. The sequenced template was cDNA made from the entire isolated RNA. Repertoires were generated with immunoSEQ multiplex PCR, while TCRdb's copy carries only in-frame clones and drops some. The table includes tens of thousands of clones, roughly 60% detected once. The rearrangement links TRBV9 to TRBJ1-2; D uncertain. This receptor was obtained from a woman under 30 in good health. The sequenced material came from Tregs from blood. CDR3 amino acids: CASSVSGSRYGYTF. In DNA, the CDR3 is TGTGCCAGCAGCGTAAGTGGCTCACGCTATGGCTACACCTTC.